This T cell receptor beta chain derives from a study of cytomegalovirus exposure and HLA in healthy donors. Study results and limitations: A link between a missense DCLRE1C variant and TCR beta V- and J-gene trimming emerged from a later analysis.

Both 60 Vbeta primers and 13 Jbeta primers went into the PCR. Profiled with immunoSEQ multiplex PCR; TCRdb holds only in-frame clones, not every one. Of under 150,000 clones in the sample, around a tenth are singletons; the top ten hold 3% to 3.5%. The germline gives CDR1 MNHNS, CDR2 SASEGT. Trimming left V 3 bases short and J 1 base short, with 13 bases between. This CDR3 region has 16 residues. This clone was detected a few times. Its antigen is unknown. The material sequenced was PBMCs. The clonotype comes from a man younger than 45 in good health and CMV-seronegative. The rearrangement joins TRBV6-1 to TRBJ2-4; possible D gene TRBD1, 6 bases. CDR3 sequence reads: CASSDMTGGAKNIQYF. CDR3 DNA sequence: TGTGCCAGCAGTGACATGACAGGCGGGGCCAAAAACATTCAGTACTTC.